The 21 T cell receptor beta chains given below trace back to one sample, sequenced in a study of shared clonotypes between healthy human individuals. Using immunoSEQ multiplex PCR, the repertoire was profiled, and TCRdb retains in-frame clones only, with some absent. The sample consists of approximately 620,000 clones, 97% of them appearing once. Sequencing was performed on naive CD4+ T cells sorted from blood. Subset defined: CD45RA+ positively selected. The receptors stem from a woman aged 25 to 39 in good health.

This chain uses TRBV28 with TRBJ1-5, with D uncertain. V was cut by 7 bases and J by 0 bases, with 13 bases left in between. CDR1 MDHEN and CDR2 SYDVKM come from the germline V gene. The CDR3 length is 15 residues. CDR3 sequence reads: CASTRPEGSNQPQHF. The CDR3 DNA sequence: TGTGCCAGCACCCGCCCTGAGGGTAGCAATCAGCCCCAGCATTTT.

The chain links TRBV5-4 to TRBJ2-3, with D unclear. The CDR3 is 15 residues long. Germline CDR1 reads SGHNT; CDR2 reads YYREEE (reference sequence). The V end was cut by 1 base, the J end by 4 bases, with 13 bases between. CDR3 nucleotides: TGTGCCAGCAGCTTGCCCGGGTTAAGGGCAGATACGCAGTATTTT. This translates into CASSLPGLRADTQYF.

The chain is built from TRBV4-2 and TRBJ2-7; tentatively, D is TRBD1 or TRBD2 (5 bases each). Germline CDR1 reads LGHNA; CDR2 reads YNFKEQ. Trimming removed 1 base from V and 2 bases from J, with 12 bases in between. This CDR3 has 15 residues. CDR3 DNA sequence: TGTGCCAGCAGCCAAGTCGGGACGGAAGCCTACGAGCAGTACTTC. Its translation: CASSQVGTEAYEQYF.

The rearrangement uses TRBV2 and TRBJ2-3; 11 nucleotides line up with TRBD2. The germline gives CDR1 SNHLY, CDR2 FYNNEI. Trimming cost V 6 bases and J 1 base; bases outside gene matches: 12. The CDR3 runs 18 residues. The CDR3 loop reads CASRIGTSGSGGTDTQYF. In nucleotides, the CDR3 is TGTGCCAGCAGGATTGGAACTAGCGGGAGCGGAGGCACAGATACGCAGTATTTT. Filled out from reference TRBV2 and TRBJ2-3, the complete variable domain reads EPEVTQTPSHQVTQMGQEVILRCVPISNHLYFYWYRQILGQKVEFLVSFYNNEISEKSEIFDDQFSVERPDGSNFTLKIRSTKLEDSAMYFCASRIGTSGSGGTDTQYFGPGTRLTVL.

CDR3 DNA: TGTGCCAGCAGCACGACACGGACCTACGAGCAGTACTTC. This encodes CASSTTRTYEQYF. The V call is TRBV7-8, the J call TRBJ2-7; D unclear. Germline CDR1 and CDR2: SGHVS and FQNEAQ. Trimming stripped 5 bases from V and 2 bases from J, with 10 bases between. CDR3 length: 13 amino acids.

The chain employs TRBV29-1 and TRBJ2-3; 10 bases are shared with TRBD2. Germline CDR1 is SQVTM and CDR2 is ANQGSEA. V gave up 6 bases and J gave up 2 bases; unmatched junction bases: 2. CDR3 size: 13 residues. CDR3 region: CSVAGGATDTQYF. The CDR3 DNA reads TGCAGCGTAGCGGGAGGGGCCACAGATACGCAGTATTTT.

The chain recombines TRBV6-1 with TRBJ2-2; no reliable D call. Germline values: CDR1 MNHNS, CDR2 SASEGT. This CDR3 has 12 amino acids. The V end was cut by 8 bases, the J end by 5 bases, with 9 bases between. CDR3 loop: CASGRRTGELFF. CDR3 sequence (DNA): TGTGCCAGCGGTAGGCGGACCGGGGAGCTGTTTTTT.

The rearrangement joins TRBV14 to TRBJ1-2, with D uncertain. The V gene's germline CDR1 is SGHDN and CDR2 FVKESK. V was pared by 0 bases and J by 2 bases, with 4 bases between. The CDR3 runs 13 residues. In DNA form, the CDR3 reads TGTGCCAGCAGCCAAGACAGAAACTATGGCTACACCTTC. Translated, it gives CASSQDRNYGYTF.

This clone was detected once. The chain joins TRBV28 to TRBJ2-1; D unclear. The V gene's germline CDR1 is MDHEN and CDR2 SYDVKM. The CDR3 extends over 14 amino acids. Trimming took off 1 base at V and 4 bases at J, with 8 bases between the two ends. The CDR3 sequence is CASSLYGPYNEQFF. The CDR3 DNA reads TGTGCCAGCAGTTTATATGGGCCTTACAATGAGCAGTTCTTC.

This chain connects TRBV11-1 to TRBJ2-2; D tentatively fits TRBD1 or TRBD2 (6 bases each). CDR1 and CDR2 from the germline V gene are SGHAT and FQDESV (reference sequence). Trimming stripped 2 bases from V and 5 bases from J, with 9 bases between. CDR3 length: 14 residues. CDR3: CASSLKGGTGELFF. The CDR3 coding sequence is TGTGCCAGCAGCTTAAAAGGGGGGACCGGGGAGCTGTTTTTT.

The chain uses TRBV15 and TRBJ1-2; no firm D call. The CDR3 is made up of 13 amino acids. In germline, CDR1 is LNHNV, CDR2 YYDKDF (reference sequence). Trimming removed 0 bases from V and 3 bases from J, with 5 bases in between. The CDR3 coding sequence is TGTGCCACCAGCAGAGATCTTGACTATGGCTACACCTTC. It codes for CATSRDLDYGYTF. The whole variable domain, remainder taken from reference TRBV15 and TRBJ1-2, is DAMVIQNPRYQVTQFGKPVTLSCSQTLNHNVMYWYQQKSSQAPKLLFHYYDKDFNNEADTPDNFQSRRPNTSFCFLDIRSPGLGDTAMYLCATSRDLDYGYTFGSGTRLTVV.

CDR3 bases: TGTGCCAGTAGTGCACGGTGGGGGGGCCTCTCCTACAATGAGCAGTTCTTC. Protein sequence: CASSARWGGLSYNEQFF. This rearrangement joins TRBV19 to TRBJ2-1; tentatively, D is TRBD2 (7 bases). The CDR3 is 17 residues long. V gave up 5 bases and J gave up 0 bases, with 17 bases separating them. Germline loops: CDR1 LNHDA, CDR2 SQIVND (reference sequence).

The V gene is TRBV11-2, the J gene TRBJ2-2; no clear D gene. V shed 5 bases and J shed 4 bases, with 5 bases lying between them. The germline V gene encodes CDR1 SGHAT and CDR2 FQNNGV. The length of the CDR3 is 12 residues. The chain's CDR3 is CASSNPTGELFF. CDR3 sequence (DNA): TGTGCCAGCAGCAACCCCACCGGGGAGCTGTTTTTT.

The V call is TRBV5-1, the J call TRBJ2-3; a possible D gene is TRBD2 (6 bases). Germline assignment: CDR1 SGHRS and CDR2 YFSETQ. This CDR3 has 15 amino acids. The V and J ends lost 0 bases and 2 bases respectively, with 10 bases between them. CDR3 protein: CASSLVAGLTDTQYF. The CDR3 nucleotides are TGCGCCAGCAGCTTGGTGGCGGGACTCACAGATACGCAGTATTTT.

The chain has TRBV5-8 and TRBJ2-2; D perhaps matches TRBD2 (5 bases). The V gene's germline CDR1 is SGHTS and CDR2 YDEGEE. Trimming took 2 bases from V and 0 from J, leaving 14 bases between them. The CDR3 length is 17 residues. Written as DNA, the CDR3 is TGTGCCAGCAGCTTACCCCGTAGGACTTCGAACACCGGGGAGCTGTTTTTT. It codes for CASSLPRRTSNTGELFF. Supplemented by reference TRBV5-8 and TRBJ2-2, the full variable domain reads EAGVTQSPTHLIKTRGQQATLRCSPISGHTSVYWYQQALGLGLQFLLWYDEGEERNRGNFPPRFSGRQFPNYSSELNVNALELEDSALYLCASSLPRRTSNTGELFFGEGSRLTVL.

Only one count was recorded for this clone. This chain uses TRBV14 with TRBJ2-2; possibly TRBD1 or TRBD2 for D (6 bases each). The germline V and J ends were trimmed by 5 bases and 3 bases, with 16 bases remaining between them. The CDR3 runs 16 residues. Germline loops: CDR1 SGHDN, CDR2 FVKESK. CDR3 region: CASSKGRRGDTGELFF. CDR3 nucleotide sequence: TGTGCCAGCAGCAAGGGCCGGAGGGGGGACACCGGGGAGCTGTTTTTT.

The chain combines TRBV9 with TRBJ1-2; D possibly corresponds to TRBD1 (5 bases). V gave up 0 bases and J gave up 1 base, with 13 bases separating them. The CDR3 is 16 residues long. Germline V gene lookup returns CDR1 SGDLS and CDR2 YYNGEE. Here the CDR3 reads CASSVAGTAINYGYTF. CDR3 DNA sequence: TGTGCCAGCAGCGTAGCCGGGACGGCAATTAACTATGGCTACACCTTC.

V gene TRBV19 combines with J gene TRBJ2-3; the D gene is possibly TRBD1 (8 bases). CDR1 is LNHDA, CDR2 SQIVND, per germline (reference sequence). Trimming removed 6 bases at V and 6 bases at J, with 22 bases between. This CDR3 has 16 residues. The CDR3 nucleotides read TGTGCCAGTAGCACAGGGGGTAGCGGGTCACGGGATACGCAGTATTTT. It is translated as CASSTGGSGSRDTQYF.

In its sample, this clone was seen once. In DNA, the CDR3 is TGTGCCTGGAGTGTAGTAGGGTTGGGCCATCAGCCCCAGCATTTT. It translates to CAWSVVGLGHQPQHF. This chain joins TRBV30 and TRBJ1-5; no clear D. Germline loops: CDR1 GTSNPN, CDR2 SVGIG (reference sequence). Trimming pared 0 bases from V and 5 bases from J, leaving 14 bases between. The CDR3 covers 15 residues.

The V and J genes are TRBV19 and TRBJ2-7, with 13 bases that match TRBD2. Trimming cost V 3 bases and J 2 bases; bases outside gene matches: 10. Germline lookup yields CDR1 LNHDA and CDR2 SQIVND (reference sequence). CDR3 length: 18 residues. CDR3 nucleotide sequence: TGTGCCAGTAGTATTCAACTAGCGGGAGGGCCGAGTCCCTACGAGCAGTACTTC. Amino acid sequence: CASSIQLAGGPSPYEQYF.

V is TRBV5-1 and J is TRBJ2-1; TRBD2 matches at 15 bases. Germline V gene data show CDR1 as SGHRS and CDR2 as YFSETQ. V was pared by 1 base and J by 6 bases, with 2 bases of the junction left unmatched. The CDR3 has 16 amino acids. In DNA, the CDR3 is TGCGCCAGCAGCTTGCGGACTAGCGGGAGGGGCAATGAGCAGTTCTTC. Translating it yields CASSLRTSGRGNEQFF.